This TCR beta chain was recovered during a study of T cell responses to AZD1222 COVID-19 vaccine. Study-level points and caveats: There were vaccine-associated CD4 TCRs across spike, dominant at 160-218 and 743-854. Unmutated variant regions reportedly attract nearly half of all spike-specific TCRs. White British donors predominated, females outnumbered males, and clonal diversity was possibly underestimated. Researchers took repertoire samples only after the peak T cell response had come.

TCRdb keeps only in-frame clones here, not all; method: immunoSEQ multiplex PCR. The sample contains around 180,000 clones, about nine tenths of which appear only once. CDR1 is MGHRA, CDR2 YSYEKL, per germline. V lost 3 bases and J 6 bases, leaving 12 bases between the germline ends. The CDR3 consists of 14 residues. Regarding this clone: Its antigen is not identified.

The sample here was peripheral blood, taken on day 0 of AZD1222 vaccination. This sequence originates from an adult in good health. The chain joins TRBV4-1 to TRBJ1-5; tentative D call: TRBD1 (5 bases). The chain's CDR3 is CASSHLTVGQPQHF. Written as DNA, the CDR3 is TGCGCCAGCAGCCATCTGACAGTGGGTCAGCCCCAGCATTTT.